A single T cell receptor beta chain is shown here with its context. There is no known antigen for this receptor. Base qualities were left out, and no much larger clone turns up one base away. Collaborating institutions collected whole blood in K2EDTA tubes following their own protocols. For TCRbeta analysis, collaborator samples were shipped as frozen whole blood, as isolated PBMCs, or as DNA extracted from either sample type. This record belongs to a study of blood T cell repertoires in COVID-19 (dated by TCRdb to 2018 to 2020). The study in broad terms: Samples covering the acute and convalescent phases of COVID-19 were provided by collaborators in the United States, Italy and Spain. The material from the prospective study consisted of cDNA or gDNA derived from T cells, B-cell-depleted T cells, or PBMCs. Deeply sampled blood TCRbeta repertoires from subjects exposed to, actively infected with, or recovered from COVID-19 were included in the dataset. The repertoires were made available in a free public database intended to serve as a resource for research on the immune response to SARS-CoV-2. The samples were drawn from the first 160 participants of the ongoing ImmuneRACE study and from 1,254 subjects provided by 6 global collaborators. Sample metadata almost always included a de-identified subject ID, COVID-19 status, age in years and sex. Where HLA class I and class II types were available, the types were taken from metadata supplied by the sample provider, not from assay-based typing.

Summary of the overall study and its limitations: How much clinical and demographic metadata was included differed by source and by participant, and the metadata was provided uncurated.

Germline trimming amounts to 3 bases on V and 5 bases on J, with 13 as the count of junction bases outside the gene matches. The CDR3, from cysteine to phenylalanine, totals 17 residues. Of the read, only the CDR3 DNA is kept; its 51 bases are in frame from base 1. The germline V gene (reference sequence) gives CDR1 as SEHNR and CDR2 as FQNEAQ. TCRbeta CDR3 regions were amplified from genomic DNA by means of the immunoSEQ Assay, a bias-controlled multiplex PCR. The source study handled its data this way. Within the assay, amplification of reference gene primers was used to estimate how many nucleated cells each sample contained. To quantify the absolute abundance of each unique TCRbeta CDR3 rearrangement, sequence reads were collapsed and filtered. Productive Simpson clonality was computed per sample as the square root of Simpson's diversity index over productive rearrangements. TCRdb took over this immuneACCESS table, retaining in-frame rearrangements with V and J assigned. Such tables are incomplete; in checked studies, under half of the missing clones stem from an unresolved V gene, and the remainder is unexplained. That table supplies the V and J calls and clone size; D and trimming were determined from the DNA. The sample yields some 200,000 clones; around 87% were counted once. The ten largest clones represent approximately 2.5% of the sample.

In this chain, TRBV7-9 is recombined with TRBJ2-7, with 10 bases matching TRBD1. The sequencing sample was made of peripheral blood. The sequence came from a man aged 40-49 years with active or convalescent COVID-19. The CDR3 in this case is CASSFPSAGTGADEQYF. The DNA sequence follows: TGTGCCAGCAGCTTTCCCTCTGCCGGGACAGGGGCTGACGAGCAGTACTTC.